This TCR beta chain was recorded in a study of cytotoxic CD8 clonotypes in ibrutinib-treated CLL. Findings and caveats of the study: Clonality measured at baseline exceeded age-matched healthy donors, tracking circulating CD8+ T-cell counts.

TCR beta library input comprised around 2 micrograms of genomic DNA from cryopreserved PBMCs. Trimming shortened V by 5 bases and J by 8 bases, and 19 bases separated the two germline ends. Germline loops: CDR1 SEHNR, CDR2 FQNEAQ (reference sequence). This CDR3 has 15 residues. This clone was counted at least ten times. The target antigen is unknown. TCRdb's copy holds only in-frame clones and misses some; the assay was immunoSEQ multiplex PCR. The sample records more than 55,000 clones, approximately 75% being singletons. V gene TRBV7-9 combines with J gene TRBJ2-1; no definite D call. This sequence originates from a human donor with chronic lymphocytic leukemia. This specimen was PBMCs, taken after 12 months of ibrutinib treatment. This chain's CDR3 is CASSPAEGSMDEQFF. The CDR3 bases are TGTGCCAGCAGCCCCGCGGAAGGGTCTATGGATGAGCAGTTCTTC.